These T cell receptor beta chains were read from a single sample in a study of shared clonotypes between healthy human individuals. The protocol was immunoSEQ multiplex PCR, while the TCRdb copy is restricted to in-frame clones and leaves out a portion. The sample lists some 1.5 million clones, 96% occurring once. Material: naive CD4+ T cells sorted from blood. These receptors originate from a man aged 25 to 45 in good health. Both conserved end residues are part of each CDR3. Each record gives: J gene, D gene, clone size, V gene, CDR3 DNA, CDR3 protein. D genes are given only for firm matches. For some rows the clone size is stated as once, few or many, or as a class when expanded; others skip it.

J gene: TRBJ2-5
D gene: NA
clone size: NA
V gene: TRBV19
CDR3 DNA: TGTGCCAGTAGTATCGACAGCGGAGGAGAGACCCAGTACTTC
CDR3 protein: CASSIDSGGETQYF

J gene: TRBJ1-2
D gene: NA
clone size: NA
V gene: TRBV7-2
CDR3 DNA: TGTGCCAGCAGCCCCCTGGCGGCGACCAGAAACTATGGCTACACCTTC
CDR3 protein: CASSPLAATRNYGYTF

J gene: TRBJ2-1
D gene: NA
clone size: NA
V gene: TRBV5-5
CDR3 DNA: TGTGCCAGCAGCTTTCCCGGGGGTGCGAATGAGCAGTTCTTC
CDR3 protein: CASSFPGGANEQFF

J gene: TRBJ1-2
D gene: NA
clone size: NA
V gene: TRBV2
CDR3 DNA: TGTGCCAGCAGTGAAGTCGCCGGGGGGAACTATGGCTACACCTTC
CDR3 protein: CASSEVAGGNYGYTF

J gene: TRBJ2-6
D gene: NA
clone size: NA
V gene: TRBV18
CDR3 DNA: TGTGCCAGCTCACCACGTTCAGGGATCGGCTCTGGGGCCAACGTCCTGACTTTC
CDR3 protein: CASSPRSGIGSGANVLTF

J gene: TRBJ2-5
D gene: NA
clone size: NA
V gene: TRBV2
CDR3 DNA: TGTGCCAGCAGTGGGGCAGACCAACCCACCCAGTACTTC
CDR3 protein: CASSGADQPTQYF

J gene: TRBJ2-5
D gene: NA
clone size: NA
V gene: TRBV29-1
CDR3 DNA: TGCAGCGTATACTTCAGGGGCTTCGAGGAGACCCAGTACTTC
CDR3 protein: CSVYFRGFEETQYF

J gene: TRBJ1-5
D gene: NA
clone size: NA
V gene: TRBV19
CDR3 DNA: TGTGCCAGTAGCCCTCAGGTGATCAATCAGCCCCAGCATTTT
CDR3 protein: CASSPQVINQPQHF

J gene: TRBJ2-2
D gene: NA
clone size: NA
V gene: TRBV27
CDR3 DNA: NA
CDR3 protein: CASSLRFGDGELFF

J gene: TRBJ1-3
D gene: NA
clone size: NA
V gene: TRBV23-1
CDR3 DNA: TGCGCCAGCAGTCAATACGGAAACACCATATATTTT
CDR3 protein: CASSQYGNTIYF

J gene: TRBJ1-3
D gene: NA
clone size: NA
V gene: TRBV15
CDR3 DNA: TGTGCCACCAGCAGGGAGGGTACTGGAAACACCATATATTTT
CDR3 protein: CATSREGTGNTIYF

J gene: TRBJ1-1
D gene: NA
clone size: NA
V gene: TRBV2
CDR3 DNA: TGTGCCAGCACCCAGAACAGGGTGAACACTGAAGCTTTCTTT
CDR3 protein: CASTQNRVNTEAFF

J gene: TRBJ2-1
D gene: TRBD2
clone size: once
V gene: TRBV18
CDR3 DNA: TGTGCCAGCGCGGTGGGCGGGAGTTTCAATGAGCAGTTCTTC
CDR3 protein: CASAVGGSFNEQFF

J gene: TRBJ2-1
D gene: TRBD2
clone size: NA
V gene: TRBV27
CDR3 DNA: TGTGCCAGCAGTCTGGAGCGGGGCTCCTACAATGAGCAGTTCTTC
CDR3 protein: CASSLERGSYNEQFF

J gene: TRBJ2-7
D gene: NA
clone size: NA
V gene: TRBV11-2
CDR3 DNA: TGTGCCAGCAGTCGCTCCTACGAGCAGTACTTC
CDR3 protein: CASSRSYEQYF

J gene: TRBJ2-3
D gene: TRBD1
clone size: NA
V gene: TRBV9
CDR3 DNA: TGTGCCAGCAGCCCGCGGACAGGAAGCACAGATACGCAGTATTTT
CDR3 protein: CASSPRTGSTDTQYF

J gene: TRBJ1-5
D gene: NA
clone size: NA
V gene: TRBV27
CDR3 DNA: TGTGCCAGCAGTCCCCTGGGGGGAAATCAGCCCCAGCATTTT
CDR3 protein: CASSPLGGNQPQHF

J gene: TRBJ2-7
D gene: NA
clone size: NA
V gene: TRBV11-3
CDR3 DNA: TGTGCCAGCAGCTTAGATAACAGCTACGAGCAGTACTTC
CDR3 protein: CASSLDNSYEQYF

J gene: TRBJ1-2
D gene: TRBD1
clone size: NA
V gene: TRBV5-1
CDR3 DNA: TGCGCCAGCAGCCCGGACAGGGAAGGCTATGGCTACACCTTC
CDR3 protein: CASSPDREGYGYTF

J gene: TRBJ2-7
D gene: NA
clone size: few
V gene: TRBV2
CDR3 DNA: TGTGCCAGCAGTGAAGGTCGGGGCGAGCAGTACTTC
CDR3 protein: CASSEGRGEQYF

J gene: TRBJ2-2
D gene: NA
clone size: NA
V gene: TRBV28
CDR3 DNA: TGTGCCGAGTCCGAAGGTCACACCGGGGAGCTGTTTTTT
CDR3 protein: CAESEGHTGELFF

J gene: TRBJ2-6
D gene: NA
clone size: NA
V gene: TRBV18
CDR3 DNA: TGTGCCAGCTCACCAGGGATGGGGGCTGGGGCCAACGTCCTGACTTTC
CDR3 protein: CASSPGMGAGANVLTF